The T cell receptor (beta chain) under discussion was sequenced for a study of T cell repertoires in cytomegalovirus infection. In the study overall: CMV infection plus the matching HLA type was flagged by public TCR beta signatures.

TCRdb fed the reads into MiXCR, producing one record per CDR3 protein. The table lists a few hundred thousand distinct CDR3 sequences, 9.5% of them singletons. V was clipped by 2 bases and J by 0 bases, with 8 bases between them. Germline-derived CDR1 and CDR2 are MNHGY and SAAAGT. The CDR3 covers 15 residues. This clonotype was seen a few times. The chain joins TRBV6-8 to TRBJ2-4, with unresolved D. Sequences were obtained from PBMCs. The receptor was isolated from a human donor in good health (CMV status not recorded). Some clones in this sample may be carry-over from other donors' samples. CDR3 residues: CASSYRRVAKNIQYF. The CDR3 bases are TGTGCCAGCAGTTACCGTCGCGTAGCCAAAAACATTCAGTACTTC.